The rows below give T cell receptor beta chains drawn from one sample of a study of cytomegalovirus exposure and HLA in healthy donors. Clones were sequenced by immunoSEQ multiplex PCR, and TCRdb holds only the in-frame ones, with some missing. The sample yields 110,000 to 150,000 clones, roughly four fifths seen once. Input material: PBMCs. The receptors originated from a woman between 40 and 55 years old in good health and CMV-seronegative. Both conserved end residues are part of each CDR3.

v_call: TRBV10-1; cdr3_aa: CASSESSPTGTQYF
v_call: TRBV7-2; cdr3_aa: CASSKIVLSRGGNTEAFF
v_call: TRBV4-2; cdr3_aa: CASSQDSGRVTYEQYF
v_call: TRBV2; cdr3_aa: CASSRGEYNEQFF
v_call: TRBV19; cdr3_aa: CASSIGGDDEKLFF
v_call: TRBV7-8; cdr3_aa: CASSFGGYNEQFF
v_call: TRBV19; cdr3_aa: CASSIRTGDPYEQYF
v_call: TRBV5-1; cdr3_aa: CASSDLQGTGELFF
v_call: TRBV7-9; cdr3_aa: CASSPGTGLIVYGYTF
v_call: TRBV6-6; cdr3_aa: CASSQIPGTGSYEQYF
v_call: TRBV11-3; cdr3_aa: CASSLDGTSGVRTYNEQFF
v_call: TRBV4-3; cdr3_aa: CASSQLWTTTNEKLFF
v_call: TRBV9; cdr3_aa: CASSPTSGSGGLPTQYF
v_call: TRBV7-2; cdr3_aa: CASSSATGSQETQYF
v_call: TRBV4-3; cdr3_aa: CASSPDIAKNIQYF
v_call: TRBV6-1; cdr3_aa: CASSAGQLYGYTF